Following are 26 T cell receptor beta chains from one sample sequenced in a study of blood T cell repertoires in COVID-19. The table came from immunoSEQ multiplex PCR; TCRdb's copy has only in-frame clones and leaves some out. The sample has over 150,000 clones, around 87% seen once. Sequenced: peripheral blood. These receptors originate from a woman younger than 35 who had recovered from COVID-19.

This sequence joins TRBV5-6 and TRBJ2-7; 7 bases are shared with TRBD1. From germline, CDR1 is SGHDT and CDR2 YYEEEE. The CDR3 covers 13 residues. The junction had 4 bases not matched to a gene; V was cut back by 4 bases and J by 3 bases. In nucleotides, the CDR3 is TGTGCCAGCAGCACCTGGACAGGCTACGAGCAGTACGTC. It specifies CASSTWTGYEQYV.

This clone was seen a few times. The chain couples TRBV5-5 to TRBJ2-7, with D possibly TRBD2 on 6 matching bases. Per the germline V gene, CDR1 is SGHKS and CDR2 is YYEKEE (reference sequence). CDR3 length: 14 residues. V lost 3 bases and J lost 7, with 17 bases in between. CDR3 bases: TGTGCCAGCAGCTGGGTGGAGGGCTCAGCGGAGCAGTACTTC. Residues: CASSWVEGSAEQYF.

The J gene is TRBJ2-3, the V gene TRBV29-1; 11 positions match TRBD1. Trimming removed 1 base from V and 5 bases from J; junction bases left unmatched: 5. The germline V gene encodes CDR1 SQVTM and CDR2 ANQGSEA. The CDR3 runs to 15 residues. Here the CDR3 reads CSVEVTGTGGDTQYF. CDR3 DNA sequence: TGCAGCGTTGAAGTGACCGGGACAGGGGGAGATACGCAGTATTTT.

CDR3 region: CASSRIRGPTSSKGETQYF. CDR3 sequence (DNA): TGTGCCAGCAGCCGAATTAGGGGACCCACTAGCTCCAAGGGGGAGACCCAGTACTTC. The chain is built from TRBV7-8 and TRBJ2-5, with D perhaps matching TRBD2 (6 bases). The V end lost 5 bases, the J end lost 5 bases, and 30 bases lay between the germline ends. This CDR3 region has 19 residues. Looked up from germline, CDR1 is SGHVS and CDR2 is FQNEAQ.

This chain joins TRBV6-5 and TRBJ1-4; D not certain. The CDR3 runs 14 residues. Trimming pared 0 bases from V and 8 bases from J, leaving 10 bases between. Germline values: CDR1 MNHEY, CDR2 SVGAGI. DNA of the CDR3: TGTGCCAGCAGTTACTCGATGGCGGCCGAAAAACTGTTTTTT. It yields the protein CASSYSMAAEKLFF.

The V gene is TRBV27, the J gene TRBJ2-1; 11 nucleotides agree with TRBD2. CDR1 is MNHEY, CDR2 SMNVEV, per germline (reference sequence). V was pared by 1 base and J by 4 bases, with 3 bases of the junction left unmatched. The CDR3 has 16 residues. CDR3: CASSLYLAGGYNEQFF. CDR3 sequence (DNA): TGTGCCAGCAGTTTATATCTAGCGGGAGGTTACAATGAGCAGTTCTTC.

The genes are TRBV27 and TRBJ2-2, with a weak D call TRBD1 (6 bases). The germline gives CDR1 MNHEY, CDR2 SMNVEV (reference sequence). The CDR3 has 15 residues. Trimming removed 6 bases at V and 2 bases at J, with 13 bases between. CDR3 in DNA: TGTGCCAGCAGATCGACAGGATTTAACACCGGGGAGCTGTTTTTT. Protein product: CASRSTGFNTGELFF.

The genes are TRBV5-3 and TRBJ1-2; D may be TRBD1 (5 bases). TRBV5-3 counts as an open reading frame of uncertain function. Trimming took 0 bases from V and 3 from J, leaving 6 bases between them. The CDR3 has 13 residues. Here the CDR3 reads CARSLAGDYGYTF. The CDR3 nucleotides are TGTGCCAGAAGCTTGGCGGGGGACTATGGCTACACCTTC.

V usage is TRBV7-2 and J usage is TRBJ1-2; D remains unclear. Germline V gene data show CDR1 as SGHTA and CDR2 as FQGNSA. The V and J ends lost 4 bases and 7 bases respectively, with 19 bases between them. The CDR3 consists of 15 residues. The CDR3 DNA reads TGTGCCAGCAGCTCCTCGGGAGGTCAGCGGGGTGGCTACACCTTC. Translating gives CASSSSGGQRGGYTF.

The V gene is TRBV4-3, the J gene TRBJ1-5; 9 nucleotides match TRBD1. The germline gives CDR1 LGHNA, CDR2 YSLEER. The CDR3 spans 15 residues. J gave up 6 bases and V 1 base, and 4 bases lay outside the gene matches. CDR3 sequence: CASSQGTGDAQPQHF. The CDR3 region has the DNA TGCGCCAGCAGCCAAGGGACAGGGGATGCTCAGCCCCAGCATTTT.

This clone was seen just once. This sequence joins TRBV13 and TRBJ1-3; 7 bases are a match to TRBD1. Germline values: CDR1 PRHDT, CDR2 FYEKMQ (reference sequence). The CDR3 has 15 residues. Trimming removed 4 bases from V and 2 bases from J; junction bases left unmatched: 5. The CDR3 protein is CASSYRTGPGNTIYF. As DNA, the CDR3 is TGTGCCAGCAGCTATCGGACAGGTCCTGGAAACACCATATATTTT.

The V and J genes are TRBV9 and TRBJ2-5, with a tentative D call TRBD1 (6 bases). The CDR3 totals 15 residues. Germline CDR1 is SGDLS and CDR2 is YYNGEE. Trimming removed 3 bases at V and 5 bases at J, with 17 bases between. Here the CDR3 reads CASSGGAGDRETQYF. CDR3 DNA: TGTGCCAGCAGCGGAGGGGCAGGGGATAGGGAGACCCAGTACTTC. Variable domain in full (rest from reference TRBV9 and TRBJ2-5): DSGVTQTPKHLITATGQRVTLRCSPRSGDLSVYWYQQSLDQGLQFLIQYYNGEERAKGNILERFSAQQFPDLHSELNLSSLELGDSALYFCASSGGAGDRETQYFGPGTRLLVL.

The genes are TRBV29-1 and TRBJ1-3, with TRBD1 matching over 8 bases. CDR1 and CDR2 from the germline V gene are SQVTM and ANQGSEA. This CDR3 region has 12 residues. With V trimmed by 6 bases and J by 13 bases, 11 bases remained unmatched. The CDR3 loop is CSVQTGGTRIYF. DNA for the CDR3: TGCAGCGTCCAAACAGGGGGAACCCGGATATATTTT.

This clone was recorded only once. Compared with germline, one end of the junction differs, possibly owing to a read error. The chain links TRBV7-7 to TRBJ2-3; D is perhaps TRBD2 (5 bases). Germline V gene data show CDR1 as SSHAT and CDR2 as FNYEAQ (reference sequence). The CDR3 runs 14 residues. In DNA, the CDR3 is TGTGCTAGCAGCTTAGACGGGAACTCAGATACGCAGTATTTT. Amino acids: CASSLDGNSDTQYF.

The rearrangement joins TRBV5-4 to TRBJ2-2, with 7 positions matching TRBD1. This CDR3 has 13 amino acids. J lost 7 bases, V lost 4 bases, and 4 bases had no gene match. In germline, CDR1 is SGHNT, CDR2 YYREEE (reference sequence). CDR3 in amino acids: CASSVTGLGELFF. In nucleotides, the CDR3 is TGTGCCAGCAGCGTGACAGGGCTCGGGGAGCTGTTTTTT.

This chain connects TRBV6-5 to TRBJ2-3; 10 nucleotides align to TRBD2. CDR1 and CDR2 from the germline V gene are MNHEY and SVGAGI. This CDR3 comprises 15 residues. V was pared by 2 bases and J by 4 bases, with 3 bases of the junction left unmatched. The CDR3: CASSYRTSGADTQYF. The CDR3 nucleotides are TGTGCCAGCAGTTACCGGACTAGCGGCGCAGATACGCAGTATTTT.

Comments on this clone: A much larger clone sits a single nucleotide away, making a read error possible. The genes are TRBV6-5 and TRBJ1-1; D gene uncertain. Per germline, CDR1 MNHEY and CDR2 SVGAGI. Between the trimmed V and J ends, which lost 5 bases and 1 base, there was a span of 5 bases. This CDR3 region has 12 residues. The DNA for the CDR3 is TGTGCCAGCAGTCCAGGGAACACTGAAGCTTTCTTT. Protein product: CASSPGNTEAFF.

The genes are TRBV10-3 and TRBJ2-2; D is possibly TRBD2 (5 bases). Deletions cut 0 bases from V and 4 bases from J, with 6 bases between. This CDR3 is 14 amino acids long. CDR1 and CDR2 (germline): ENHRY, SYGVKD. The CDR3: CAISESLATGELFF. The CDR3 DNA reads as TGTGCCATCAGTGAGTCTCTAGCCACCGGGGAGCTGTTTTTT.

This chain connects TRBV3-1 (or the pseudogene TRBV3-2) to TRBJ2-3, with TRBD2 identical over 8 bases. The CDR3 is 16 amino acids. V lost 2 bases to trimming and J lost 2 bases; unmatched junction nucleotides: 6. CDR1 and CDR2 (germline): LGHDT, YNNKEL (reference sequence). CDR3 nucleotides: TGTGCCAGCAGCCAAAGCCTAGCGGGTCACACAGATACGCAGTATTTT. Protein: CASSQSLAGHTDTQYF.

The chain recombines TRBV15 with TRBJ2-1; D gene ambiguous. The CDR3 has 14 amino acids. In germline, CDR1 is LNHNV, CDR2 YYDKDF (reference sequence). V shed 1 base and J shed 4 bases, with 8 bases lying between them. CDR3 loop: CATSRVGGYNEQFF. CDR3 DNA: TGTGCCACCAGCAGAGTTGGCGGTTACAATGAGCAGTTCTTC.

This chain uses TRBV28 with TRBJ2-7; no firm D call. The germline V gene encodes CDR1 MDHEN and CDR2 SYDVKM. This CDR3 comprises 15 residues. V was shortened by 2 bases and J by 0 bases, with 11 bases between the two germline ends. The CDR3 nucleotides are TGTGCCAGCAGTTTACAATGGCCATCCTCCTACGAGCAGTACTTC. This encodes CASSLQWPSSYEQYF.

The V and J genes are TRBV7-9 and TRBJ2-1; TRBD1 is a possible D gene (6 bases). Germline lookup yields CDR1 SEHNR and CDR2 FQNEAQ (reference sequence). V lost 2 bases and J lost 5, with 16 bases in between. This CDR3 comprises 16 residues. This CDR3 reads CASSLRGVGQNNEQFF. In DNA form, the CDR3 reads TGTGCCAGCAGCTTAAGAGGGGTAGGACAGAACAATGAGCAGTTCTTC. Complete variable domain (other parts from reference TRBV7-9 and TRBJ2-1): DTGVSQNPRHKITKRGQNVTFRCDPISEHNRLYWYRQTLGQGPEFLTYFQNEAQLEKSRLLSDRFSAERPKGSFSTLEIQRTEQGDSAMYLCASSLRGVGQNNEQFFGPGTRLTVL.

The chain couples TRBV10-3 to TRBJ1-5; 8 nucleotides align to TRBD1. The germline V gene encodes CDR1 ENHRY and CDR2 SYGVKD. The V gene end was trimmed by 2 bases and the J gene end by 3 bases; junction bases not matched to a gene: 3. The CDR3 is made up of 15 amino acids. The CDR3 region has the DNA TGTGCCATCAGTGAGACAGGGGGTAACAATCAGCCCCAGCATTTT. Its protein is CAISETGGNNQPQHF.

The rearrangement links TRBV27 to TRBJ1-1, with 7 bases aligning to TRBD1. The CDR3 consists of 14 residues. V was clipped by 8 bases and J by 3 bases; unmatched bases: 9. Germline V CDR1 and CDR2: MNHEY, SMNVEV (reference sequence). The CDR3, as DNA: TGTGCCAGCTCCCAACAGGGGTCGGACACTGAAGCTTTCTTT. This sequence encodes CASSQQGSDTEAFF.

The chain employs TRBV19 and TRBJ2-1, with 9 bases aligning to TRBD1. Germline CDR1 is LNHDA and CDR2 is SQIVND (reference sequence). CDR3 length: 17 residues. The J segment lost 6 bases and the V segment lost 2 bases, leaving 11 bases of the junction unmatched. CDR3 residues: CASSIRRKGQGINEQFF. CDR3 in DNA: TGTGCCAGTAGTATACGCCGCAAGGGACAGGGTATCAATGAGCAGTTCTTC.

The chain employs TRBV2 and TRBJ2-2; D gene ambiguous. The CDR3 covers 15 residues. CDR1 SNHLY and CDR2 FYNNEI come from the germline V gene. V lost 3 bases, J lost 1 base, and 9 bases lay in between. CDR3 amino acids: CASSDPFRNTGELFF. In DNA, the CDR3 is TGTGCCAGCAGTGATCCGTTCAGGAACACCGGGGAGCTGTTTTTT.